The source of this TCR beta chain is a study of blood T cells in healthy people across ages. Sample-barcoded 5' priming and a J-beta primer mix drove a second PCR of roughly 6 to 12 cycles. Each cDNA molecule was tagged by a template-switch adaptor with 12 random nucleotides. TCRdb redid the calling of the 5' RACE reads with MiXCR, one entry per CDR3 protein. Found here are more than 1,400,000 distinct CDR3 sequences, roughly 40% of them singletons; the top ten hold 7.9%. This clonotype was observed a few times. The antigen is not known. Study conclusions and caveats: With age, beta diversity per million T cells declined roughly linearly, significantly by 40. Diversity was higher, and naive CD4+ cells more numerous, in long-lived donors than in aged donors. Estimated diversity that came from one million T cells was considered an underestimate.

There are 15 residues in the CDR3. Germline CDR1 is SGHRS and CDR2 is YFSETQ. After removal of 3 bases from V and 4 bases from J, the junction contained 4 bases not matched to a gene. The sequence derives from a woman aged 18-29 years in good health. Material for sequencing was blood. This chain links TRBV5-1 with TRBJ2-2, with TRBD1 identical over 9 bases. In DNA, the CDR3 is TGCGCCAGCAGCTCACAGGGGGCGACCACCGGGGAGCTGTTTTTT. This codes for CASSSQGATTGELFF.